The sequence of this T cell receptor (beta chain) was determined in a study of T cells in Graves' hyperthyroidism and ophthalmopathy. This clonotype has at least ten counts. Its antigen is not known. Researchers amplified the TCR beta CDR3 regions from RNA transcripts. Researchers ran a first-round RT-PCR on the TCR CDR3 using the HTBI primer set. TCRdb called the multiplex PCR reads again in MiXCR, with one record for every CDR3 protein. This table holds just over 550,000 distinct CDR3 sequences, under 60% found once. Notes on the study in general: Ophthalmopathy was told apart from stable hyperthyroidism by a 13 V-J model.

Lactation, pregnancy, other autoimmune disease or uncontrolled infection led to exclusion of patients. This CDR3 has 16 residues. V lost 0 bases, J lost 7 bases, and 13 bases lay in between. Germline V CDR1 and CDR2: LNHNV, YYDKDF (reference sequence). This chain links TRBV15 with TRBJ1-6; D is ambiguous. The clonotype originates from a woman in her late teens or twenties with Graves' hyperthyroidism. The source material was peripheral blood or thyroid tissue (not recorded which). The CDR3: CATSRDRPWVNSPLHF. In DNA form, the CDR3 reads TGTGCCACCAGCAGAGACAGGCCTTGGGTGAATTCACCCCTCCACTTT.